This T cell receptor (beta chain) was identified in a study of OX40 agonist ivuxolimab in advanced cancers. The overall study: Partial responses were observed in three patients, of whom one had hepatocellular carcinoma and two had cutaneous melanoma.

The J segment lost 3 bases and the V segment lost 5 bases, leaving 6 bases of the junction unmatched. The CDR3 extends over 17 amino acids. CDR1 and CDR2 (germline): SGHTA, FQGNSA. General study findings and limits: Also present in some nonresponders was a low level of normalized T-cell clonal expansion. At 0.1 to 3.0 mg/kg and by week 6, clonal expansion occurred in CD4+ and CD8+ blood T cells.

Profiled with immunoSEQ multiplex PCR; TCRdb holds only in-frame clones, not every one. Of tens of thousands of clones listed, more than 85% are singletons. Only one count was recorded for this clone. Its antigen is undetermined. The sequence was obtained from an adult with an advanced solid tumor such as melanoma, head and neck, liver or kidney cancer. V and J are TRBV7-2 and TRBJ2-2, with 13 bases lining up with TRBD2. The sample consisted of CD4+ or CD8+ T cells sorted from blood, taken in a trial of the OX40 agonist ivuxolimab. This chain's CDR3 is CASSRIGLAGDTGELFF. CDR3 sequence (DNA): TGTGCCAGCAGCCGAATAGGACTAGCGGGAGACACCGGGGAGCTGTTTTTT.